This T cell receptor beta chain was captured by sequencing in a study of graft-versus-host responses after intestinal transplantation. Notes on the study in general: Circulating GvH clone levels at their peak were associated with HvG declines (early post-transplant).

Germline V gene lookup returns CDR1 MNHNS and CDR2 SASEGT. The CDR3 spans 16 residues. Trimming removed 2 bases from V and 7 bases from J, with 21 bases in between. The protocol was immunoSEQ multiplex PCR, while the TCRdb copy is restricted to in-frame clones and leaves out a portion. The sample lists about 110,000 clones, roughly 95% occurring once. This clone appeared a single time. Its cognate antigen is unknown. The sequence came from a human donor who received an intestinal transplant. The material was unstimulated CD8+ T cells sorted from spleen or lymph node cells, obtained before intestinal transplant. This rearrangement joins TRBV6-1 to TRBJ2-7, with TRBD1 as a possible D gene (6 bases). CDR3 loop: CASSERVFGAGEEQYF. The DNA of the CDR3 is TGTGCCAGCAGTGAACGAGTGTTCGGGGCAGGGGAAGAGCAGTACTTC.